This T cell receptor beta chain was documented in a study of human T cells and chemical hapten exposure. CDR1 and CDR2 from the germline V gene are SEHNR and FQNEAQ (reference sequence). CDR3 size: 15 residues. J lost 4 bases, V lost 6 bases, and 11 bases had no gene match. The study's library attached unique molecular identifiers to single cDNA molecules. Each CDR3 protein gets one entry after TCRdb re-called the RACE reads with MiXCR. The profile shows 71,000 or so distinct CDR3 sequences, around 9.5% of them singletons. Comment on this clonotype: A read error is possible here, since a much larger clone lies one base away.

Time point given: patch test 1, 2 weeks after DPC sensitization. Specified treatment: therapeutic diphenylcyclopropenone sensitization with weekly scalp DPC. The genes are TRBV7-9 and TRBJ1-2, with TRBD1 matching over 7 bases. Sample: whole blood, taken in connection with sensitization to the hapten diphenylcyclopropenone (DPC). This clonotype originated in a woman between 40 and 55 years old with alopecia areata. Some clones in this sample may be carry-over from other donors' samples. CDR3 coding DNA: TGTGCCAGCAGTCAATCGACAGGGAGTGGCTATGGCTACACCTTC. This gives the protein CASSQSTGSGYGYTF.